What follows are 31 T cell receptor beta chains derived from one specimen sequenced in a study of CD8 T cells in ankylosing spondylitis. TCRdb recomputed calls from the 5' RACE reads with MiXCR, one row per CDR3 protein. This sample has 250,000 or so distinct CDR3 sequences, with about 10% found just once. Sequences were obtained from blood, either unsorted or a sorted T cell fraction (not recorded which). The receptors shown here come from a male donor with ankylosing spondylitis or in good health (not recorded which).

This clonotype has a count of ten or more. This chain uses TRBV27 with TRBJ2-3; perhaps TRBD2 as D (5 bases). CDR1 and CDR2 (germline): MNHEY, SMNVEV (reference sequence). Trimming took off 6 bases at V and 4 bases at J, with 11 bases between the two ends. The CDR3 has 13 amino acids. The CDR3 loop reads CASSRNGADTQYF. In nucleotides, the CDR3 is TGTGCCAGCAGCCGCAACGGGGCAGATACGCAGTATTTT.

This clonotype was counted many times. The chain recombines TRBV15 with TRBJ2-1, with 10 bases matching TRBD1. CDR3 length equals 16 residues. The germline CDR1 and CDR2 sequences are LNHNV and YYDKDF (reference sequence). Trimming cost V 4 bases and J 7 bases; bases outside gene matches: 10. The CDR3 region is CATSKKLGTGENEQFF. The CDR3 nucleotides read TGTGCCACCAGCAAGAAGTTAGGGACAGGGGAGAATGAGCAGTTCTTC.

This clonotype has at least ten counts. V is TRBV5-1 and J is TRBJ2-3, with unresolved D. Germline-derived CDR1 and CDR2 are SGHRS and YFSETQ. Trimming took 0 bases from V and 6 from J, leaving 14 bases between them. This CDR3 comprises 15 residues. This CDR3 is CASSLERRTSDTQYF. As DNA, the CDR3 is TGCGCCAGCAGCTTGGAGCGCCGGACCAGTGATACGCAGTATTTT.

At least ten counts were recorded for this clonotype. This chain links TRBV5-1 with TRBJ2-7; no clear D. The CDR3 has 15 amino acids. The germline gives CDR1 SGHRS, CDR2 YFSETQ. The V gene lost 0 bases and the J gene lost 4 bases, with 14 bases spanning the gap. The DNA for the CDR3 is TGCGCCAGCAGCTTGGCCCGGAAGTCGGAGTACGAGCAGTACTTC. Translation gives CASSLARKSEYEQYF.

This clonotype turned up a few times. V usage is TRBV20-1 and J usage is TRBJ1-1; a weak D match, TRBD1 (6 bases). V lost 1 base, J lost 5 bases, and 14 bases lay in between. The length of the CDR3 is 14 residues. Germline V lookup: CDR1 DFQATT, CDR2 SNEGSKA (reference sequence). For the CDR3, the DNA is TGCAGTGCTAGAGGCTGGGGGCGAGAAACTGAAGCTTTCTTT. This encodes CSARGWGRETEAFF.

This clonotype was found a few times. The CDR3 DNA reads as TGTGCCAGCAGTGTTGGACGGGCGACCTACGAGCAGTACTTC. Translated: CASSVGRATYEQYF. This chain links TRBV2 with TRBJ2-7; D unclear. Between the trimmed V and J ends, which lost 4 bases and 2 bases, there was a span of 12 bases. Looked up from germline, CDR1 is SNHLY and CDR2 is FYNNEI. This CDR3 comprises 14 residues.

Ten or more counts support this clonotype. This chain joins TRBV20-1 and TRBJ2-1, with no clear D. V was shortened by 6 bases and J by 2 bases, with 14 bases between the two germline ends. CDR1 DFQATT and CDR2 SNEGSKA come from the germline V gene (reference sequence). There are 14 residues in the CDR3. CDR3 in DNA: TGCAGTGCCCCTCCGGCAGGAACCTACAATGAGCAGTTCTTC. Amino acids: CSAPPAGTYNEQFF.

This chain joins TRBV5-1 and TRBJ1-5; the D is unclear. Germline-derived CDR1 and CDR2 are SGHRS and YFSETQ. The CDR3 spans 13 residues. V lost 5 bases to trimming and J lost 3 bases, with 9 bases between them. The DNA of the CDR3 is TGCGCCAGCAGAAACAGCTTCAATCAGCCCCAGCATTTT. This codes for CASRNSFNQPQHF.

This clonotype was seen only a few times. The V gene is TRBV12-3 or TRBV12-4, the J gene TRBJ2-3, with 8 bases that match TRBD1. The junction had 8 bases not matched to a gene; V was cut back by 4 bases and J by 8 bases. The CDR3 length is 14 residues. The CDR3 nucleotides are TGTGCCAGCAGTTCTGACAGGGGAACAAGTACGCAGTATTTT. It codes for CASSSDRGTSTQYF.

This clonotype was seen only a few times. The genes are TRBV10-3 and TRBJ1-6; possibly TRBD1 for D (6 bases). Trimming cost V 6 bases and J 10 bases, with 13 bases left between them. From germline, CDR1 is ENHRY and CDR2 SYGVKD. This CDR3 contains 13 residues. This CDR3 reads CAIRTGVGSPLHF. The DNA of the CDR3 is TGTGCCATCAGGACAGGTGTTGGGTCACCCCTCCACTTT.

This clonotype was found many times. The rearrangement joins TRBV10-2 to TRBJ2-1; 9 positions match TRBD2. The J segment lost 8 bases and the V segment lost 5 bases, leaving 10 bases of the junction unmatched. CDR3 length: 15 amino acids. The germline V gene encodes CDR1 WSHSY and CDR2 SAAADI. CDR3 loop: CASSREAGGLYEQFF. CDR3 nucleotides: TGCGCCAGCAGTCGAGAGGCGGGGGGGCTCTATGAGCAGTTCTTC.

This clonotype was observed at least ten times. The rearrangement joins TRBV27 to TRBJ1-5; 8 positions agree with TRBD1. This CDR3 spans 16 amino acids. In germline, CDR1 is MNHEY, CDR2 SMNVEV (reference sequence). The junction had 9 bases not matched to a gene; V was cut back by 1 base and J by 7 bases. The CDR3 DNA sequence: TGTGCCAGCAGTTTATTGGGGCAGGGGGCCTTACAGCCCCAGCATTTT. Amino acids: CASSLLGQGALQPQHF.

About this clonotype: A much larger clone differs from this one at a single base, so this may be a read error. The chain recombines TRBV6-5 with TRBJ2-3; D perhaps matches TRBD2 (5 bases). Germline V gives CDR1 MNHEY, CDR2 SVGAGI. The CDR3 spans 16 residues. The CDR3 DNA sequence: TGTGCCAGCAGTTACTCCGGACTCGCTAGCACAGATATGCAGTATTTT. Amino acids: CASSYSGLASTDMQYF.

This clonotype was observed a handful of times. V usage is TRBV6-2 or TRBV6-3 and J usage is TRBJ1-1; D is unclear. Germline-derived CDR1 and CDR2 are MNHEY and SVGEGT. The CDR3 is 16 residues long. The germline V and J ends were trimmed by 0 bases and 1 base, with 12 bases remaining between them. CDR3 bases: TGTGCCAGCAGTTACTCGAAAGTTTCGGGGAACACTGAAGCTTTCTTT. This sequence encodes CASSYSKVSGNTEAFF.

This clonotype was picked up many times. The genes are TRBV4-1 and TRBJ1-4, with unresolved D. V was clipped by 2 bases and J by 2 bases, with 6 bases between them. Germline CDR1 reads MGHRA; CDR2 reads YSYEKL. This CDR3 region has 14 residues. DNA of the CDR3: TGCGCCAGCAGCCAATTGCCGACTAATGAAAAACTGTTTTTT. Protein: CASSQLPTNEKLFF.

This clonotype was recorded many times. The chain carries TRBV20-1 and TRBJ2-3, with 8 positions matching TRBD2. V shed 5 bases and J 3 bases; nucleotides not matched to a gene: 7. The CDR3 spans 14 residues. CDR1 and CDR2 (germline): DFQATT, SNEGSKA (reference sequence). CDR3 bases: TGCAGTGCTTTCGGGTCGGGAGGGACAGATACGCAGTATTTT. This sequence encodes CSAFGSGGTDTQYF.

This clonotype was counted at least ten times. The chain employs TRBV5-1 and TRBJ2-2; D is unclear. The CDR3 runs to 15 residues. CDR1 is SGHRS and CDR2 is YFSETQ in the germline V gene. Trimming took 5 bases from V and 0 from J, leaving 11 bases between them. The CDR3 reads CASRYQSANTGELFF. Here the CDR3 DNA reads TGCGCCAGCAGATACCAGAGTGCGAACACCGGGGAGCTGTTTTTT.

This clonotype was observed many times. The chain links TRBV28 to TRBJ2-7; 10 bases fit TRBD2. Trimming removed 6 bases from V and 3 bases from J; junction bases left unmatched: 17. Per the germline V gene, CDR1 is MDHEN and CDR2 is SYDVKM. This CDR3 has 18 amino acids. CDR3 residues: CASSGADGLAVLRYEQYF. The CDR3 DNA reads as TGTGCCAGCAGCGGGGCCGACGGACTAGCGGTCCTGCGCTACGAGCAGTACTTC.

CDR3 nucleotides: TGTGCCAGTAGTCATACTCGGGACAATGAGCAGTTCTTC. This sequence encodes CASSHTRDNEQFF. The V gene is TRBV19, the J gene TRBJ2-1; D gene ambiguous. The ends were cut back, 5 bases at V and 5 bases at J, with 10 bases in the middle. The CDR3 is 13 amino acids. Looked up from germline, CDR1 is LNHDA and CDR2 is SQIVND (reference sequence). The complete variable domain, with remaining parts taken from reference TRBV19 and TRBJ2-1, reads DGGITQSPKYLFRKEGQNVTLSCEQNLNHDAMYWYRQDPGQGLRLIYYSQIVNDFQKGDIAEGYSVSREKKESFPLTVTSAQKNPTAFYLCASSHTRDNEQFFGPGTRLTVL.

The table lists this clonotype with a few counts. The chain combines TRBV15 with TRBJ2-7; 7 bases map to TRBD2. The CDR3 extends over 15 amino acids. Germline V gene lookup returns CDR1 LNHNV and CDR2 YYDKDF (reference sequence). Trimming cost V 1 base and J 3 bases; bases outside gene matches: 6. CDR3: CATSRGEGSYYEQYF. DNA for the CDR3: TGTGCCACCAGCAGAGGGGAGGGGAGTTACTACGAGCAGTACTTC.

This clonotype has a count of ten or more. CDR3 sequence: CASSSTGLAQYF. The CDR3 coding sequence is TGTGCCAGCAGCTCGACCGGACTAGCCCAATACTTC. The rearrangement links TRBV5-5 to TRBJ2-7, with TRBD2 identical over 8 bases. J gave up 13 bases and V 3 bases, and 9 bases lay outside the gene matches. Germline lookup yields CDR1 SGHKS and CDR2 YYEKEE (reference sequence). This CDR3 has 12 residues.

This clonotype was seen more than once but under ten times. J is TRBJ1-1 and V is TRBV7-6, with TRBD1 as a possible D gene (6 bases). The CDR3 covers 16 residues. The V and J ends lost 4 bases and 3 bases respectively, with 18 bases between them. Germline assignment: CDR1 SGHVS and CDR2 FNYEAQ. CDR3 DNA sequence: TGTGCCAGCAGCTCCGGCCATACAGGGCTGGACACTGAAGCTTTCTTT. Protein product: CASSSGHTGLDTEAFF.

This clonotype was counted between two and nine times. The chain couples TRBV10-3 to TRBJ1-1; tentatively, D is TRBD1 (6 bases). Per the germline V gene, CDR1 is ENHRY and CDR2 is SYGVKD. The CDR3 runs 13 residues. V shed 10 bases and J shed 2 bases, with 14 bases lying between them. Here the CDR3 reads CATAVGTNTEAFF. CDR3 DNA: TGTGCCACCGCGGTAGGGACAAACACTGAAGCTTTCTTT.

There are a few counts of this clonotype. The J gene is TRBJ1-1, the V gene TRBV10-3, with a possible D match to TRBD1 (6 bases). The length of the CDR3 is 16 residues. Germline V gene data show CDR1 as ENHRY and CDR2 as SYGVKD. The V and J ends lost 2 bases and 1 base respectively, with 14 bases between them. As DNA, the CDR3 is TGTGCCATCAGTGAGACAACACAGGGAAGGAACACTGAAGCTTTCTTT. Its protein product is CAISETTQGRNTEAFF.

This clonotype occurred many times. This chain joins TRBV6-5 and TRBJ1-1, with D unclear. Trimming shortened V by 3 bases and J by 3 bases, and 11 bases separated the two germline ends. Germline V gene lookup returns CDR1 MNHEY and CDR2 SVGAGI. There are 14 residues in the CDR3. Written as DNA, the CDR3 is TGTGCCAGCAGTTATAAGGACGGATACACTGAAGCTTTCTTT. Its translation is CASSYKDGYTEAFF.

This clonotype was counted ten times or more. The chain joins TRBV29-1 to TRBJ2-7, with D possibly matching TRBD1 (6 bases). V was shortened by 6 bases and J by 1 base, with 10 bases between the two germline ends. CDR3 size: 12 residues. Looked up from germline, CDR1 is SQVTM and CDR2 is ANQGSEA. The CDR3 protein is CSVLTGSYEQYF. CDR3 in DNA: TGCAGCGTCCTGACAGGTTCCTACGAGCAGTACTTC.

This clonotype has a count of ten or more. This chain uses TRBV24-1 with TRBJ1-2, with D possibly matching TRBD1 (5 bases). The germline CDR1 and CDR2 sequences are KGHDR and SFDVKD. Trimming removed 4 bases from V and 10 bases from J, with 12 bases in between. The CDR3 contains 12 residues. CDR3: CATSDPGGTYTF. The CDR3 DNA follows: TGTGCCACCAGTGACCCTGGCGGGACCTACACCTTC.

The rearrangement uses TRBV5-1 and TRBJ2-2, with D uncertain. The ends were cut back, 4 bases at V and 1 base at J, with 5 bases in the middle. The CDR3 loop spans 13 amino acids. CDR1 and CDR2 from the germline V gene are SGHRS and YFSETQ. This CDR3 reads CASSRRNTGELFF. The CDR3 DNA reads TGCGCCAGCAGCCGGAGGAACACCGGGGAGCTGTTTTTT.

As for this clonotype: A much more abundant neighbour one base away suggests this may be a read error. The chain employs TRBV20-1 and TRBJ2-5; D remains ambiguous. V lost 3 bases and J lost 4, with 6 bases in between. This CDR3 comprises 11 residues. In germline, CDR1 is DFQATT, CDR2 SNEGSKA (reference sequence). In DNA, the CDR3 is TGCAGTGCTAGTTTGGCAGAGACCCAGTACTTC. Amino acids: CSASLAETQYF.

With regard to this clonotype: A much larger clone sits a single nucleotide away, making a read error possible. The CDR3 reads CASSASGTGGSKQYF. As DNA, the CDR3 is TGCGCCAGCAGCGCCTCCGGGACAGGGGGGAGTAAGCAGTACTTC. The genes are TRBV5-1 and TRBJ2-7; 11 bases match TRBD1. CDR1 is SGHRS and CDR2 is YFSETQ in the germline V gene. The trim removed 4 bases at V and 8 bases at J, leaving 11 bases unmatched. The CDR3 sequence is 15 residues long.

The table lists this clonotype with many counts. The rearrangement links TRBV5-6 to TRBJ1-5; a weak D match, TRBD1 (5 bases). Germline CDR1 and CDR2: SGHDT and YYEEEE. CDR3 length equals 14 residues. V was pared by 5 bases and J by 4 bases, with 13 bases between. This CDR3 reads CASSQGLGNQPQHF. CDR3 nucleotides: TGTGCCAGCAGTCAGGGATTAGGGAATCAGCCCCAGCATTTT.